A single sample is the source of the 27 T cell receptor beta chains below, sequenced in a study of cytomegalovirus exposure and HLA in healthy donors. With 60 Vbeta and 13 Jbeta primers, the PCR was carried out. Profiled with immunoSEQ multiplex PCR; TCRdb holds only in-frame clones, not every one. Of approximately 84,000 clones detected, 70% to 85% appear once; the ten largest clones hold more than 8.5%. The sequencing input was PBMCs. These receptors all stem from a man in his forties in good health and CMV-seropositive.

Only a few counts were recorded for this clone. The chain joins TRBV18 to TRBJ2-3; the D gene is possibly TRBD2 (5 bases). CDR3 length equals 16 residues. Looked up from germline, CDR1 is KGHSH and CDR2 is LQKENI. V dropped 3 bases and J dropped 1 base, with 14 bases sitting between them. The CDR3 coding sequence is TGTGCCAGCTCACCTGGACTGATTCAGGGCACAGATACGCAGTATTTT. It is translated as CASSPGLIQGTDTQYF.

This clone was detected once. This chain links TRBV9 with TRBJ1-5; TRBD1 aligns across 7 bases. The junction had 7 bases not matched to a gene; V was cut back by 4 bases and J by 3 bases. Per the germline V gene, CDR1 is SGDLS and CDR2 is YYNGEE. This CDR3 has 15 amino acids. The CDR3 sequence: CASSPSGQNNQPQHF. The CDR3, as DNA: TGTGCCAGCAGCCCGTCGGGACAGAACAATCAGCCCCAGCATTTT.

The rearrangement uses TRBV28 and TRBJ1-2; D call uncertain. Per germline, CDR1 MDHEN and CDR2 SYDVKM. The CDR3 runs 11 residues. V lost 3 bases and J 10 bases, leaving 9 bases between the germline ends. The CDR3 protein is CASSLRILYTF. Written as DNA, the CDR3 is TGTGCCAGCAGTTTGCGGATCCTCTACACCTTC.

DNA of the CDR3: TGTGCCAGCAGCCAATCGGGGACAGGGGGAGGCACAGATACGCAGTATTTT. It translates to CASSQSGTGGGTDTQYF. The J gene is TRBJ2-3, the V gene TRBV4-2, with TRBD1 matching over 11 bases. V was pared by 2 bases and J by 1 base, with 5 bases of the junction left unmatched. Germline V lookup: CDR1 LGHNA, CDR2 YNFKEQ. This CDR3 is built from 17 residues.

This chain links TRBV15 with TRBJ2-5, with D perhaps matching TRBD2 (6 bases). V lost 3 bases and J 2 bases, leaving 10 bases between the germline ends. CDR1 is LNHNV and CDR2 is YYDKDF in the germline V gene (reference sequence). This CDR3 region has 14 residues. CDR3: CATSSRLAQETQYF. Here the CDR3 DNA reads TGTGCCACCAGCAGTAGGCTAGCGCAAGAGACCCAGTACTTC.

V usage is TRBV9 and J usage is TRBJ1-5, with D perhaps TRBD1 (5 bases). The CDR3 length is 17 residues. V was shortened by 0 bases and J by 10 bases, with 23 bases between the two germline ends. CDR1 SGDLS and CDR2 YYNGEE come from the germline V gene. CDR3 residues: CASSVGGLGTEVGPQHF. The CDR3 DNA follows: TGTGCCAGCAGCGTAGGAGGGTTAGGGACTGAGGTAGGACCCCAGCATTTT.

The rearrangement joins TRBV9 to TRBJ2-1; TRBD2 is a possible D gene (6 bases). This CDR3 is 16 amino acids long. V was shortened by 0 bases and J by 10 bases, with 20 bases between the two germline ends. The germline CDR1 and CDR2 sequences are SGDLS and YYNGEE. CDR3 DNA: TGTGCCAGCAGCGTAGAGGGCGGGAATAGAGTCGGGGAGCAGTTCTTC. Protein sequence: CASSVEGGNRVGEQFF.

The chain combines TRBV4-1 with TRBJ1-3, with 7 bases aligning to TRBD1. The CDR3 is made up of 14 amino acids. Germline CDR1 MGHRA, CDR2 YSYEKL. J gave up 6 bases and V 3 bases, and 5 bases lay outside the gene matches. The chain's CDR3 is CASSQSGQLNTIYF. CDR3 DNA sequence: TGCGCCAGCAGCCAGTCGGGACAGTTAAACACCATATATTTT.

The chain uses TRBV7-2 and TRBJ2-7, with 7 nucleotides matching TRBD2. CDR1 is SGHTA, CDR2 FQGNSA, per germline. The junction had 8 bases not matched to a gene; V was cut back by 3 bases and J by 0 bases. The CDR3 has 16 amino acids. CDR3 sequence reads: CASSFPQGGGSYEQYF. The DNA for the CDR3 is TGTGCCAGCAGCTTTCCGCAGGGCGGGGGCTCCTACGAGCAGTACTTC.

CDR3 sequence reads: CASSSPGQDTDTQYF. The CDR3 nucleotides read TGCGCCAGCAGCTCCCCGGGACAGGACACAGATACGCAGTATTTT. The J gene is TRBJ2-3, the V gene TRBV4-1; TRBD1 agrees at 8 bases. V was clipped by 5 bases and J by 2 bases; unmatched bases: 6. This CDR3 comprises 15 residues. The germline V gene has CDR1 MGHRA and CDR2 YSYEKL.

This chain joins TRBV18 and TRBJ1-2, with 8 bases lining up with TRBD1. V was clipped by 0 bases and J by 5 bases; unmatched bases: 5. The CDR3 runs 15 residues. CDR1 and CDR2 from the germline V gene are KGHSH and LQKENI. The CDR3 protein is CASSPPQDRGYGYTF. The CDR3 region has the DNA TGTGCCAGCTCACCACCTCAAGACAGGGGTTATGGCTACACCTTC.

V and J are TRBV4-3 and TRBJ1-2; TRBD1 aligns across 7 bases. Germline loops: CDR1 LGHNA, CDR2 YSLEER. CDR3 size: 15 residues. The V segment lost 2 bases and the J segment 3 bases; nucleotides outside the gene matches: 6. The CDR3 region has the DNA TGCGCCAGCAGCCAATCCTCAGGGGGAGACTATGGCTACACCTTC. Protein sequence: CASSQSSGGDYGYTF.

V and J are TRBV5-8 and TRBJ2-3; 9 nucleotides match TRBD1. CDR1 is SGHTS and CDR2 is YDEGEE in the germline V gene. CDR3 size: 15 residues. J was trimmed by 5 bases and V by 0 bases; bases with no gene match: 4. CDR3 residues: CASSLDRGREDTQYF. DNA of the CDR3: TGTGCCAGCAGCTTGGACAGGGGGCGCGAAGATACGCAGTATTTT.

J is TRBJ1-2 and V is TRBV9; D perhaps matches TRBD1 (5 bases). The ends were cut back, 3 bases at V and 3 bases at J, with 15 bases in the middle. Germline CDR1 is SGDLS and CDR2 is YYNGEE. CDR3 length: 15 amino acids. The CDR3 spells CASSAFSGGDYGYTF. DNA of the CDR3: TGTGCCAGCAGCGCCTTTTCCGGAGGGGACTATGGCTACACCTTC.

Only a few counts were recorded for this clone. This rearrangement joins TRBV4-2 to TRBJ2-1; 12 bases align to TRBD2. J gave up 5 bases and V 4 bases, and 6 bases lay outside the gene matches. CDR3 length: 16 residues. Germline-derived CDR1 and CDR2 are LGHNA and YNFKEQ. Written as DNA, the CDR3 is TGTGCCAGCAGCCTAAAGCTAGCGGGAGGGGACAATGAGCAGTTCTTC. Its translation is CASSLKLAGGDNEQFF.

Only a few counts were recorded for this clone. The chain couples TRBV7-8 to TRBJ1-4; no clear D gene. CDR3 length equals 14 residues. V lost 2 bases, J lost 8 bases, and 12 bases lay in between. Germline V lookup: CDR1 SGHVS, CDR2 FQNEAQ. DNA of the CDR3: TGTGCCAGCAGCTTACCACAAGGCGGGGAAAAACTGTTTTTT. As protein: CASSLPQGGEKLFF.

The chain carries TRBV9 and TRBJ2-7; D remains unclear. Looked up from germline, CDR1 is SGDLS and CDR2 is YYNGEE. The length of the CDR3 is 13 residues. Trimming cost V 0 bases and J 6 bases, with 10 bases left between them. The DNA for the CDR3 is TGTGCCAGCAGCGTAGACTATCGAGGCGAGCAGTACTTC. Amino acids: CASSVDYRGEQYF.

This chain connects TRBV7-2 to TRBJ2-5; 8 bases align to TRBD1. With 7 bases clipped from V and 5 bases from J, the junction kept 9 bases outside the gene matches. Germline loops: CDR1 SGHTA, CDR2 FQGNSA. The CDR3 consists of 14 residues. CDR3 amino acids: CASTVDRGLETQYF. The CDR3 region has the DNA TGTGCCAGCACCGTAGACAGGGGATTGGAGACCCAGTACTTC.

This chain joins TRBV5-1 and TRBJ2-2, with 9 bases that match TRBD2. The CDR3 contains 15 residues. The germline V gene has CDR1 SGHRS and CDR2 YFSETQ. The J segment lost 1 base and the V segment lost 5 bases, leaving 3 bases of the junction unmatched. CDR3 DNA sequence: TGCGCCAGCAGAAGACTAGCGGAGAACACCGGGGAGCTGTTTTTT. Amino acid sequence: CASRRLAENTGELFF.

The chain is built from TRBV5-1 and TRBJ2-2; no clear D. V lost 2 bases and J lost 0, with 8 bases in between. The germline V gene encodes CDR1 SGHRS and CDR2 YFSETQ. The CDR3 extends over 15 amino acids. The CDR3 protein is CASSFQDANTGELFF. CDR3 bases: TGCGCCAGCAGCTTCCAGGATGCGAACACCGGGGAGCTGTTTTTT.

A note on this clone: One end of the junction is discordant with germline, which a read error may explain. The rearrangement joins TRBV7-9 to TRBJ2-1, with a possible D match to TRBD2 (5 bases). The germline V gene has CDR1 SEHNR and CDR2 FQNEAQ (reference sequence). This CDR3 is built from 12 residues. The CDR3 loop reads CSSSLTGDEQFF. The DNA for the CDR3 is TGTTCCAGCAGCTTGACCGGGGATGAGCAGTTCTTC.

The chain couples TRBV29-1 to TRBJ2-1; 12 bases agree with TRBD1. Germline trimming cut 3 bases from V and 7 bases from J; bases unmatched to any gene: 4. In germline, CDR1 is SQVTM, CDR2 ANQGSEA. The CDR3 extends over 14 amino acids. CDR3 bases: TGCAGCGTTGAGTCGGGACAGGGGGCAAATGAGCAGTTCTTC. Encoded protein: CSVESGQGANEQFF.

The rearrangement links TRBV2 to TRBJ2-1; possibly TRBD1 for D (5 bases). The CDR3 sequence is 14 residues long. V was clipped by 4 bases and J by 8 bases, with 15 bases between them. Germline-derived CDR1 and CDR2 are SNHLY and FYNNEI. Here the CDR3 DNA reads TGTGCCAGCAGTGCCCTCTTTCTAGGGGATGAGCAGTTCTTC. Amino acids: CASSALFLGDEQFF. The full variable domain, completed using reference TRBV2 and TRBJ2-1, is EPEVTQTPSHQVTQMGQEVILRCVPISNHLYFYWYRQILGQKVEFLVSFYNNEISEKSEIFDDQFSVERPDGSNFTLKIRSTKLEDSAMYFCASSALFLGDEQFFGPGTRLTVL.

For this clone: The germline gene is not matched at one end of the junction; a read error may be the cause. This chain links TRBV15 with TRBJ2-7, with 8 bases fitting TRBD1. This CDR3 has 15 residues. CDR1 and CDR2 from the germline V gene are LNHNV and YYDKDF (reference sequence). CDR3 amino acids: CATSSPGQDSYEHYF. The CDR3 nucleotides read TGTGCCACCAGCAGTCCGGGACAGGACTCCTACGAGCACTACTTC.

The V and J genes are TRBV11-2 and TRBJ2-4, with 7 nucleotides matching TRBD1. J gave up 0 bases and V 4 bases, and 9 bases lay outside the gene matches. The CDR3 is made up of 17 amino acids. CDR1 and CDR2 from the germline V gene are SGHAT and FQNNGV. Written as DNA, the CDR3 is TGTGCCAGCAGCTCAAACAGGGGACCAATAGCCAAAAACATTCAGTACTTC. Amino acids: CASSSNRGPIAKNIQYF.

This clone occurred once. The chain employs TRBV7-9 and TRBJ2-7; possibly TRBD2 for D (5 bases). This CDR3 spans 13 amino acids. Trimming took off 2 bases at V and 2 bases at J, with 7 bases between the two ends. The germline V gene encodes CDR1 SEHNR and CDR2 FQNEAQ (reference sequence). CDR3 protein: CASSLSGPYEQYF. The CDR3, as DNA: TGTGCCAGCAGCTTAAGCGGACCCTACGAGCAGTACTTC.

This clone was recorded a few times. The V and J genes are TRBV5-4 and TRBJ2-2, with 13 nucleotides matching TRBD2. The V gene's germline CDR1 is SGHNT and CDR2 YYREEE (reference sequence). The trim removed 3 bases at V and 7 bases at J, leaving 6 bases unmatched. The CDR3 is 16 amino acids. CDR3 sequence: CASSSGLAGENGELFF. For the CDR3, the DNA is TGTGCCAGCAGCTCAGGACTAGCGGGAGAAAACGGGGAGCTGTTTTTT.